These T cell receptor beta chains were read from a single sample in a study of blood T cells in healthy people across ages. TCRdb redid the calling of the 5' RACE reads with MiXCR, one entry per CDR3 protein. The data contain over a million distinct CDR3 sequences, 45% of them seen just once; the ten biggest clones take up 18%. Sequenced sample: blood. These receptors were collected from an older woman in good health. The CDR3 runs from the conserved cysteine through the conserved F or W. A D gene is named only where the DNA matches it firmly. The listing skips clone size in some rows; elsewhere it reads once, few, many or a size class.

J | V | length | size | D | CDR3 | DNA
TRBJ2-1 | TRBV9 | 18 | - | TRBD2 | CASNFGASGTFSYNEQFF | TGTGCCAGCAACTTCGGGGCTAGCGGAACCTTCTCCTACAATGAGCAGTTCTTC
TRBJ1-5 | TRBV20-1 | 13 | - | - | CSARDGFNQPQHF | TGCAGTGCTAGAGACGGTTTCAATCAGCCCCAGCATTTT
TRBJ2-7 | TRBV9 | 14 | few | - | CASSPPHPDYEQYF | TGTGCCAGCAGTCCCCCCCACCCAGACTACGAGCAGTACTTC
TRBJ2-7 | TRBV5-6 | 15 | few | - | CASSSQGGARYEQYF | TGTGCCAGCAGCTCTCAGGGTGGAGCGAGGTACGAGCAGTACTTC
TRBJ1-1 | TRBV5-6 | 15 | - | TRBD1 | CASIDRGHRDTEAFF | TGTGCCAGCATCGACAGGGGGCACAGGGACACTGAAGCTTTCTTT
TRBJ2-5 | TRBV30 | 13 | few | - | CAWSIRTGREQYF | TGTGCCTGGAGCATAAGAACAGGGCGGGAGCAGTACTTC
TRBJ1-5 | TRBV2 | 14 | - | TRBD1 | CASTPNRGNQPQHF | TGTGCCAGCACACCAAACAGGGGTAATCAGCCCCAGCATTTT
TRBJ2-3 | TRBV4-2 | 15 | few | - | CASSQLSASTDTQYF | TGTGCCAGCAGCCAACTCAGTGCTAGCACAGATACGCAGTATTTT
TRBJ2-1 | TRBV28 | 11 | - | - | CASRGQPEQFF | TGTGCCAGCAGAGGACAGCCCGAGCAGTTCTTC
TRBJ2-4 | TRBV12-3/TRBV12-4 | 16 | - | - | CASSLGLTGAKNIQYF | TGTGCCAGCAGTTTGGGGCTAACTGGGGCCAAAAACATTCAGTACTTC
TRBJ2-3 | TRBV29-1 | 11 | few | - | CSVYASDTQYF | TGCAGCGTTTACGCTTCAGATACGCAGTATTTT
TRBJ1-2 | TRBV6-5 | 13 | few | - | CASSYGREYGYTF | TGTGCCAGCAGTTACGGCAGGGAATATGGCTACACCTTC
TRBJ2-7 | TRBV6-6 | 14 | - | TRBD1 | CASSQARGPYEQYF | TGTGCCAGCAGCCAAGCCAGGGGGCCCTACGAGCAGTACTTC
TRBJ2-1 | TRBV30 | 15 | - | - | CAWSRGGGTYNEQFF | TGTGCCTGGAGTAGGGGGGGCGGTACCTACAATGAGCAGTTCTTC
TRBJ2-5 | TRBV6-5 | 14 | - | - | CASSYRQGLGTQYF | TGTGCCAGCAGTTATCGGCAGGGTTTGGGGACCCAGTACTTC
TRBJ2-5 | TRBV24-1 | 14 | few | - | CATSDVGDGETQYF | TGTGCCACCAGTGATGTGGGGGACGGAGAGACCCAGTACTTC
TRBJ2-6 | TRBV7-9 | 16 | - | TRBD2 | CASTEVGGFGANVLTF | TGTGCCAGCACCGAAGTGGGGGGGTTCGGGGCCAACGTCCTGACTTTC
TRBJ2-7 | TRBV19 | 15 | - | TRBD2 | CASSNGGTSSLEQYF | TGTGCCAGTAGTAACGGAGGGACTAGCTCCTTAGAGCAGTACTTC
TRBJ2-3 | TRBV7-8 | 14 | - | - | CASRPPDLTDTQYF | TGTGCCAGCAGACCCCCAGACCTCACAGATACGCAGTATTTT
TRBJ2-1 | TRBV20-1 | 15 | - | TRBD2 | CSAETAGLAYNEQFF | TGCAGTGCGGAGACCGCAGGACTAGCTTACAATGAGCAGTTCTTC
TRBJ2-7 | TRBV25-1 | 15 | - | - | CASSLRGDSAREQYF | TGTGCCAGCAGTCTCAGGGGGGACTCTGCCCGCGAGCAGTACTTC
TRBJ2-1 | TRBV7-2 | 16 | - | - | CASSLGERPSYNEQFF | TGTGCCAGCAGCTTAGGGGAGAGACCCTCCTACAATGAGCAGTTCTTC
TRBJ2-7 | TRBV4-1 | 18 | - | - | CASSQDWPDHFQDYEQYF | TGCGCCAGCAGCCAAGATTGGCCAGACCACTTTCAAGACTACGAGCAGTACTTC
TRBJ2-1 | TRBV6-1 | 17 | few | TRBD2 | CASSEVFGRELKNEQFF | TGTGCCAGCAGTGAAGTGTTCGGGCGGGAGCTAAAGAATGAGCAGTTCTTC
TRBJ1-2 | TRBV2 | 14 | - | - | CASSEAGGLGGYTF | TGTGCCAGCAGTGAAGCGGGAGGGTTAGGTGGCTACACCTTC
TRBJ2-3 | TRBV6-1 | 15 | - | TRBD2 | CASQALAQGTDTQYF | TGTGCCAGCCAAGCACTAGCGCAAGGCACAGATACGCAGTATTTT
TRBJ2-7 | TRBV13 | 15 | - | - | CASSLGQGGLYEQYF | TGTGCCAGCAGCTTAGGACAGGGAGGCCTCTACGAGCAGTACTTC
TRBJ2-5 | TRBV28 | 16 | - | TRBD2 | CASSPPGLAVKETQYF | TGTGCCAGCAGTCCTCCGGGACTAGCGGTAAAAGAGACCCAGTACTTC
TRBJ2-1 | TRBV27 | 14 | - | TRBD2 | CASSVYGGRNEQFF | TGTGCCAGCAGTGTATATGGCGGGAGGAATGAGCAGTTCTTC
TRBJ1-5 | TRBV29-1 | 13 | many | - | CSVLQGVNQPQHF | TGCAGCGTATTACAGGGAGTCAATCAGCCCCAGCATTTT
TRBJ2-7 | TRBV20-1 | 14 | - | TRBD2 | CSARDSGRVNEQYF | TGCAGTGCTAGAGATAGCGGGAGAGTGAACGAGCAGTACTTC
TRBJ2-1 | TRBV29-1 | 11 | - | - | CSAQPGTKQFF | TGCAGCGCTCAACCCGGGACAAAGCAGTTCTTC
TRBJ2-5 | TRBV18 | 16 | few | TRBD1 | CASSPPYRGSQETQYF | TGTGCCAGCTCACCACCATACAGGGGGTCCCAAGAGACCCAGTACTTC
TRBJ2-7 | TRBV27 | 15 | - | - | CASSLSVASSYEQYF | TGTGCCAGCAGTTTATCGGTCGCCAGCTCCTACGAGCAGTACTTC
TRBJ2-3 | TRBV29-1 | 15 | few | - | CSHIIDLSFTDTQYF | TGCAGCCATATTATTGACCTTTCTTTCACAGATACGCAGTATTTT
TRBJ2-7 | TRBV6-6 | 14 | - | TRBD1 | CASSDRGSGNEQYF | TGTGCCAGCAGCGACAGGGGGAGTGGCAATGAGCAGTACTTC
TRBJ1-2 | TRBV6-2/TRBV6-3 | 14 | - | - | CASRSGRGAGGYTF | TGTGCCAGCAGATCCGGCCGTGGGGCGGGTGGCTACACCTTC
TRBJ2-7 | TRBV12-3/TRBV12-4 | 15 | - | TRBD1 | CASSNEQGAQYEQYF | TGTGCCAGCAGCAATGAACAGGGGGCGCAGTACGAGCAGTACTTC
TRBJ2-3 | TRBV7-2 | 15 | - | - | CARTSLGGTLNTQYF | TGTGCCAGGACTTCGCTGGGCGGTACTCTGAATACGCAGTATTTT
TRBJ2-1 | TRBV2 | 13 | - | TRBD2 | CASTLAGVNEQFF | TGTGCCAGCACTCTAGCGGGAGTGAATGAGCAGTTCTTC
TRBJ2-1 | TRBV20-1 | 18 | - | TRBD2 | CSANTLAGGLFLSNEQFF | TGCAGTGCTAATACCCTAGCGGGAGGGCTATTTCTTAGTAATGAGCAGTTCTTC
TRBJ2-7 | TRBV5-1 | 15 | few | TRBD1 | CASSTPGQGLGEQYF | TGCGCCAGCAGCACACCGGGACAGGGGTTGGGCGAGCAGTACTTC
TRBJ2-1 | TRBV29-1 | 14 | few | TRBD1 | CSGGRQGFYNEQFF | TGCAGCGGAGGGAGACAGGGATTTTACAATGAGCAGTTCTTC
TRBJ2-3 | TRBV5-1 | 15 | - | - | CASKRDPISADTQYF | TGCGCCAGCAAACGCGACCCTATTTCCGCAGATACGCAGTATTTT
TRBJ2-5 | TRBV5-8 | 13 | few | - | CASSRARGVTQYF | TGTGCCAGCAGCCGCGCCAGGGGGGTGACCCAGTACTTC
TRBJ2-3 | TRBV29-1 | 16 | - | TRBD2 | CSVDGLAEHSTDTQYF | TGCAGCGTTGATGGTCTAGCGGAACACAGCACAGATACGCAGTATTTT
TRBJ1-2 | TRBV12-3/TRBV12-4 | 13 | - | - | CASSPQRTDGYTF | TGTGCCAGCAGCCCCCAACGGACCGATGGCTACACCTTC
TRBJ2-1 | TRBV6-5 | 15 | - | - | CASSPGGHPYNEQFF | TGTGCCAGCAGCCCGGGGGGACATCCCTACAATGAGCAGTTCTTC
TRBJ2-7 | TRBV20-1 | 15 | - | TRBD1 | CSARDLDRVPYEQYF | TGCAGTGCTAGAGATCTGGACAGGGTCCCCTACGAGCAGTACTTC
TRBJ2-1 | TRBV14 | 21 | few | TRBD1 | CASSQILGTGGASGGHREQFF | TGTGCCAGCAGCCAGATCCTCGGGACAGGGGGCGCGAGCGGGGGACATCGTGAGCAGTTCTTC
TRBJ2-1 | TRBV5-6 | 14 | - | TRBD1 | CASIWTGAYNEQFF | TGTGCCAGCATCTGGACAGGGGCCTACAATGAGCAGTTCTTC
TRBJ2-3 | TRBV7-8 | 14 | - | - | CASSRGDTTDTQYF | TGTGCCAGCAGCCGCGGGGATACCACAGATACGCAGTATTTT
TRBJ2-7 | TRBV2 | 14 | - | - | CASSGILGAREQYF | TGTGCCAGCAGTGGGATTCTGGGGGCGCGGGAGCAGTACTTC